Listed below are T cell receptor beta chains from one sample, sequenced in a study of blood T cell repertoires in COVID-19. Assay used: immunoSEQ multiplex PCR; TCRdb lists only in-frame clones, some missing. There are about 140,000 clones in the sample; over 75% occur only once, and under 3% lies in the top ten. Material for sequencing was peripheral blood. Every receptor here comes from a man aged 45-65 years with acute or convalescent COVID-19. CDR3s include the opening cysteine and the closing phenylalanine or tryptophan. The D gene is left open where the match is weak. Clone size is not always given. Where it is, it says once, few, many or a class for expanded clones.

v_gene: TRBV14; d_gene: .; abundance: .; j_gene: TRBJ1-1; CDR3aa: CASSQVAGGGTEAFF; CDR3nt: TGTGCCAGCAGCCAAGTGGCGGGGGGAGGCACTGAAGCTTTCTTT
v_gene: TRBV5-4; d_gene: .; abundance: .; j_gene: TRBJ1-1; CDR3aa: CASSKGLNMNTEAFF; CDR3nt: TGTGCCAGCAGCAAGGGACTGAACATGAACACTGAAGCTTTCTTT
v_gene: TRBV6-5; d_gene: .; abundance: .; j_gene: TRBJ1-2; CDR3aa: CASLRSTVGNGYTF; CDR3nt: TGTGCCAGCCTTCGCTCGACAGTCGGAAATGGCTACACCTTC
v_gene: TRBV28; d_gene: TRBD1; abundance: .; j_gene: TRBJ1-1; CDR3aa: CASSSGQGVPTTEAFF; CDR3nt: TGTGCCAGCAGTTCCGGACAGGGGGTGCCAACGACTGAAGCTTTCTTT
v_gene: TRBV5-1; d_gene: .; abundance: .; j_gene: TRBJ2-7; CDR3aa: CASSLVGGADEQYF; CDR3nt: TGCGCCAGCAGCCTGGTTGGCGGAGCGGACGAGCAGTACTTC
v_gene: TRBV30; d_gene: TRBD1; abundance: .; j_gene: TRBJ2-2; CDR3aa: CAPASEKDRGRTRGANTGELFF; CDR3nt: TGTGCCCCGGCTTCTGAAAAAGACAGGGGGCGAACACGGGGAGCGAACACCGGGGAGCTGTTTTTT
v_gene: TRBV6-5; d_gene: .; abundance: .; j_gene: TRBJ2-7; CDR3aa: CASSYRGGQYF; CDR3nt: TGTGCCAGCAGTTACCGGGGAGGGCAGTACTTC
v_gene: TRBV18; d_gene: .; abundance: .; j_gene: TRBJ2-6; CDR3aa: CASVKISSGANVLTF; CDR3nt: TGTGCCAGCGTCAAAATCAGCTCTGGGGCCAACGTCCTGACTTTC
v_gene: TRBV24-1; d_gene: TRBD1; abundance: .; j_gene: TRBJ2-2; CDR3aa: CATSDPRQGRLSGELFF; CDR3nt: TGTGCCACCAGTGACCCCCGACAGGGGAGGCTATCCGGGGAGCTGTTTTTT
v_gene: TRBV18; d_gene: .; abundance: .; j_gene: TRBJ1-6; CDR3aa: CASSPGHNSPLHF; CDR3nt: TGTGCCAGCTCACCGGGGCATAATTCACCCCTCCACTTT
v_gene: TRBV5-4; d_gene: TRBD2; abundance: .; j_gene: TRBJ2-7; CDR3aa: CASSLWGGKYEQYF; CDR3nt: TGTGCCAGCAGCTTGTGGGGGGGGAAATACGAGCAGTACTTC
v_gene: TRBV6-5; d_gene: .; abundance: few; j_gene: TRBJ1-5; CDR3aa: CASSTSGFNQPQHF; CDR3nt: TGTGCCAGCAGTACTTCAGGGTTCAATCAGCCCCAGCATTTT
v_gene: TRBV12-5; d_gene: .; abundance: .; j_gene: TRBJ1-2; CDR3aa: CASGLRGYGYTF; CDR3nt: TGTGCTAGTGGTTTGCGGGGGTATGGCTACACCTTC
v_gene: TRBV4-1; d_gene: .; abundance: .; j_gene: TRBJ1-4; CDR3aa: CASSQGSTTNEKLFF; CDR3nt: TGCGCCAGCAGCCAAGGGAGTACAACTAATGAAAAACTGTTTTTT
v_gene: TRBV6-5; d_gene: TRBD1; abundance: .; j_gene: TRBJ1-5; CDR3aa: CAAGTGWNQPQHF; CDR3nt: TGTGCCGCCGGGACAGGGTGGAATCAGCCCCAGCATTTT
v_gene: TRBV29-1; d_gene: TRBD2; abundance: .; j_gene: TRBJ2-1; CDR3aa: CSVLRGGRNEQFF; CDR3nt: TGCAGCGTTTTGCGGGGGGGCAGGAATGAGCAGTTCTTC
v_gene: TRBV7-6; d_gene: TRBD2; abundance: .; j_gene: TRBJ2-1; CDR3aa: CASSLASGAYNEQFF; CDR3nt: TGTGCCAGCAGCTTAGCTAGCGGGGCCTACAATGAGCAGTTCTTC
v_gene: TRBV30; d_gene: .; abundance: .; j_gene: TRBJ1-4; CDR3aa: CAWRFSGSNEKLFF; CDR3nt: TGTGCCTGGAGGTTCAGTGGGAGTAATGAAAAACTGTTTTTT
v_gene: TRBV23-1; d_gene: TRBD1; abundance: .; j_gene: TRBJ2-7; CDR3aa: CASPILAGGDEQYF; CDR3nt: TGCGCCAGCCCTATTCTCGCAGGGGGCGACGAGCAGTACTTC
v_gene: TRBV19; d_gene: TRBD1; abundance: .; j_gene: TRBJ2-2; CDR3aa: CASMDRGIGLNTGELFF; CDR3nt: TGTGCCAGCATGGACAGGGGGATTGGGTTGAATACCGGGGAGCTGTTTTTT
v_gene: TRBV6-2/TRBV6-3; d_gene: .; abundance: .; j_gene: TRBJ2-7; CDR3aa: CASSYGRGHEQYF; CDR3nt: TGTGCCAGCAGTTACGGCAGGGGCCACGAGCAGTACTTC
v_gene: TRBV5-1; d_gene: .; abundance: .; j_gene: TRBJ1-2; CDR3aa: CASSSDGDYGYTF; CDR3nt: TGCGCCAGCAGCTCGGACGGGGACTATGGCTACACCTTC
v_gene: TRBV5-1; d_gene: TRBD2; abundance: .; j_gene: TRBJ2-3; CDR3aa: CASRSSGNTDTQYF; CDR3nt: TGCGCCAGCAGGTCTAGCGGGAACACAGATACGCAGTATTTT
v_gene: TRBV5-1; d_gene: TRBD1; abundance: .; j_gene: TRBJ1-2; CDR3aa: CASSLTGEYGYTF; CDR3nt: TGCGCCAGCAGCTTGACAGGGGAGTATGGCTACACCTTC
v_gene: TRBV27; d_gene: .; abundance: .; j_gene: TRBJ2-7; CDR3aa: CASSLSQGSYEQYF; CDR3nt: TGTGCCAGCAGTTTATCCCAGGGGAGCTACGAGCAGTACTTC
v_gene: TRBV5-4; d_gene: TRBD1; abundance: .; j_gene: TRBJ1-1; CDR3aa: CASSPGTVKTEAFF; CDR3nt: TGTGCCAGCAGCCCCGGGACAGTCAAGACTGAAGCTTTCTTT
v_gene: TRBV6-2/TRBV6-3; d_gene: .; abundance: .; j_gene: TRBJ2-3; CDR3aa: CASSYGQSTDTQYF; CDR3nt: TGTGCCAGCAGTTACGGACAGAGCACAGATACGCAGTATTTT
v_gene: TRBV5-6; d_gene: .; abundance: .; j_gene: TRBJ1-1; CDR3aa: CASSFTENTEAFF; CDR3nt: TGTGCCAGCAGCTTTACAGAGAACACTGAAGCTTTCTTT
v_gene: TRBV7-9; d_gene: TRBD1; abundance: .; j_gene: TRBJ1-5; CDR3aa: CASSNQGATGQPQHF; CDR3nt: TGTGCCAGCAGCAATCAGGGGGCGACTGGGCAGCCCCAGCATTTT
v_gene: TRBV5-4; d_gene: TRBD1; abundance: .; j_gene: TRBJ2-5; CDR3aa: CASSLTGTGGFETQYF; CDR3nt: TGTGCCAGCAGCTTAACCGGGACAGGGGGCTTTGAGACCCAGTACTTC
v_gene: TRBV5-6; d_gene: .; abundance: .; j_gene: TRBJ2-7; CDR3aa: CASRMGHLSYEQYF; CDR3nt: TGTGCCAGCAGGATGGGACACCTATCCTACGAGCAGTACTTC
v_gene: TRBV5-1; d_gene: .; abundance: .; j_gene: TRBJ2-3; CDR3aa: CASSLGQSSDTQYF; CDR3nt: TGCGCCAGCAGCTTGGGACAGTCTTCAGATACGCAGTATTTT
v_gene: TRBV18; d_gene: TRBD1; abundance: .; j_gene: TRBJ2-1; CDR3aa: CASSPLQGRDEQFF; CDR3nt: TGTGCCAGCTCACCCCTACAGGGGCGGGATGAGCAGTTCTTC